This entry concerns a single T cell receptor beta chain. This entry belongs to a study of blood T cell repertoires in COVID-19. Unmatched junction bases numbered 10, after V lost 4 bases and J lost 9 bases. The CDR3 is 15 residues long. From germline, CDR1 is MNHEY and CDR2 SVGEGT. Clones were read by immunoSEQ multiplex PCR, and TCRdb kept only the in-frame ones, dropping some. Of some 55,000 clones in the sample, 75% to 80% were seen once. This clonotype was sampled from a man aged 65-85 years with active or convalescent COVID-19. The specimen was peripheral blood. This chain uses TRBV6-2 or TRBV6-3 with TRBJ2-1; 9 bases match TRBD2. This CDR3 reads CASSSDSGGGSEQFF. CDR3 DNA: TGTGCCAGCAGTTCCGATAGCGGGGGTGGCAGTGAGCAGTTCTTC.